Following are 22 T cell receptor beta chains from one sample sequenced in a study of blood T cell repertoires in COVID-19. Sequencing used immunoSEQ multiplex PCR; TCRdb keeps in-frame clones, though not all of them. Here the sample spans around 230,000 clones, around 83% being singletons. The sample consisted of peripheral blood. These receptors originate from a woman aged 45-65 years with acute or convalescent COVID-19.

The CDR3 protein is CASSLDSFSDEQYF. As DNA, the CDR3 is TGCGCCAGCAGCTTGGACTCTTTTTCTGACGAGCAGTACTTC. The V gene is TRBV5-1, the J gene TRBJ2-7; no reliable D call. The V gene lost 0 bases and the J gene lost 5 bases, with 12 bases spanning the gap. CDR3 length: 14 amino acids. The germline V gene has CDR1 SGHRS and CDR2 YFSETQ.

CDR3 coding DNA: TGTGCCAGCAGCGCAGCGGGAGGCCGGGGGTTCGAGCAGTACTTC. This encodes CASSAAGGRGFEQYF. V is TRBV3-1 (or the pseudogene TRBV3-2) and J is TRBJ2-7, with TRBD2 matching over 9 bases. Germline CDR1 reads LGHDT; CDR2 reads YNNKEL (reference sequence). V lost 5 bases and J lost 6; bases outside the gene matches: 11. CDR3 length: 15 amino acids.

This chain connects TRBV5-1 to TRBJ1-1; D not resolved. The CDR3 extends over 14 amino acids. Germline CDR1 and CDR2: SGHRS and YFSETQ. V lost 1 base and J lost 1, with 8 bases in between. The CDR3 region is CASSLSGGNTEAFF. The CDR3 nucleotides read TGCGCCAGCAGCTTGTCCGGCGGGAACACTGAAGCTTTCTTT.

The chain links TRBV19 to TRBJ2-3, with 7 bases matching TRBD2. Losses at the gene ends were 1 base for V and 4 bases for J; bases not matched to a gene: 8. Per germline, CDR1 LNHDA and CDR2 SQIVND (reference sequence). The length of the CDR3 is 16 residues. The CDR3 bases are TGTGCCAGTAGTATAGGACCGGGAGGCGGGCCAGATACGCAGTATTTT. Amino acids: CASSIGPGGGPDTQYF.

This chain uses TRBV7-6 with TRBJ2-5, with D possibly matching TRBD1 (6 bases). V was cut by 3 bases and J by 5 bases, with 19 bases left in between. The CDR3 extends over 16 amino acids. CDR1 is SGHVS and CDR2 is FNYEAQ in the germline V gene. The CDR3 DNA reads TGTGCCAGCAGCTTCGTGACAGGCCCGGTGCGGGAGACCCAGTACTTC. Translated, it gives CASSFVTGPVRETQYF.

The chain joins TRBV7-8 to TRBJ2-1; 7 bases match TRBD2. Germline-derived CDR1 and CDR2 are SGHVS and FQNEAQ. This CDR3 has 17 amino acids. V dropped 5 bases and J dropped 0; count of bases not matched to a gene: 10. CDR3 nucleotide sequence: TGTGCCAGCAGCCTCGGACTAGGCAGGAGCTCCTACAATGAGCAGTTCTTC. Translating it yields CASSLGLGRSSYNEQFF. The whole variable domain, filled in from reference TRBV7-8 and TRBJ2-1, reads GAGVSQSPRYKVAKRGQDVALRCDPISGHVSLFWYQQALGQGPEFLTYFQNEAQLDKSGLPSDRFFAERPEGSVSTLKIQRTQQEDSAVYLCASSLGLGRSSYNEQFFGPGTRLTVL.

The chain employs TRBV18 and TRBJ1-1; 12 bases line up with TRBD1. Trimming cost V 4 bases and J 5 bases; bases outside gene matches: 8. Germline-derived CDR1 and CDR2 are KGHSH and LQKENI. This CDR3 spans 16 amino acids. The CDR3 protein is CASSRGTGGAGTEAFF. As DNA, the CDR3 is TGTGCCAGCTCACGCGGGACAGGGGGCGCAGGGACTGAAGCTTTCTTT.

This sequence joins TRBV9 and TRBJ2-1; 8 bases are a match to TRBD2. V dropped 4 bases and J dropped 4; count of bases not matched to a gene: 7. Per the germline V gene, CDR1 is SGDLS and CDR2 is YYNGEE. CDR3 length: 15 residues. The CDR3, as DNA: TGTGCCAGCAGCATATTAGCGGGGCCATACAATGAGCAGTTCTTC. It yields the protein CASSILAGPYNEQFF.

V gene TRBV4-1 combines with J gene TRBJ2-7; D assignment may be TRBD1 or TRBD2 (5 bases each). The CDR3 is 15 amino acids. V gave up 5 bases and J gave up 7 bases, with 21 bases separating them. The germline gives CDR1 MGHRA, CDR2 YSYEKL. As DNA, the CDR3 is TGCGCCAGCAGCGAAGGGGCCCTTGGACTTAGGGAGCAGTACTTC. Its protein product is CASSEGALGLREQYF.

The chain employs TRBV5-4 and TRBJ2-2, with 10 bases that match TRBD1. This CDR3 has 16 amino acids. CDR1 and CDR2 from the germline V gene are SGHNT and YYREEE (reference sequence). V was clipped by 4 bases and J by 4 bases; unmatched bases: 7. The CDR3 coding sequence is TGTGCCAGCAGCGGTGACAGGGGGCGGGTCACCGGGGAGCTGTTTTTT. It is translated as CASSGDRGRVTGELFF.

V gene TRBV6-5 combines with J gene TRBJ2-5, with 10 bases matching TRBD1. CDR1 is MNHEY and CDR2 is SVGAGI in the germline V gene. With 6 bases clipped from V and 4 bases from J, the junction kept 5 bases outside the gene matches. The CDR3 covers 14 residues. The CDR3 DNA reads TGTGCCAGCAGGCCTGACAGGGGGCGAGAGACCCAGTACTTC. Protein: CASRPDRGRETQYF.

Only a few counts were recorded for this clone. The V and J genes are TRBV2 and TRBJ2-7, with 7 bases lining up with TRBD1. The CDR3 is 12 residues long. Trimming took 8 bases from V and 5 from J; bases not matched to a gene: 6. Germline-derived CDR1 and CDR2 are SNHLY and FYNNEI. For the CDR3, the DNA is TGTGCCAGCCGACAGGGCTGGGACGAGCAGTACTTC. It translates to CASRQGWDEQYF.

The chain is built from TRBV24-1 and TRBJ1-2; 8 bases are shared with TRBD1. CDR3 length: 13 amino acids. V was clipped by 7 bases and J by 8 bases; unmatched bases: 8. CDR1 KGHDR and CDR2 SFDVKD come from the germline V gene. Here the CDR3 reads CATRAGGAGGYTF. CDR3 DNA sequence: TGTGCCACCAGGGCAGGGGGCGCAGGGGGCTACACCTTC.

V and J are TRBV9 and TRBJ2-7, with unresolved D. V lost 2 bases and J lost 1, with 10 bases in between. The CDR3 sequence is 14 residues long. Germline assignment: CDR1 SGDLS and CDR2 YYNGEE. The CDR3 region is CASSVDAGSYEQYF. The CDR3 nucleotides are TGTGCCAGCAGCGTTGATGCAGGTTCCTACGAGCAGTACTTC.

V usage is TRBV27 and J usage is TRBJ2-7, with 9 bases aligning to TRBD1. Losses at the gene ends were 6 bases for V and 5 bases for J; bases not matched to a gene: 17. CDR1 and CDR2 from the germline V gene are MNHEY and SMNVEV (reference sequence). The CDR3 totals 17 residues. The CDR3 bases are TGTGCCAGCAGACCCATGGTACAGGGGGCGCAGGTCCACGAGCAGTACTTC. It yields the protein CASRPMVQGAQVHEQYF.

The V call is TRBV5-4, the J call TRBJ1-5, with D perhaps TRBD1 (5 bases). Germline CDR1 and CDR2: SGHNT and YYREEE (reference sequence). This CDR3 has 19 residues. V lost 3 bases and J 1 base, leaving 23 bases between the germline ends. CDR3 coding DNA: TGTGCCAGCAGCTCAGAAGGGGTACCCCTTTCAGGAAGCAATCAGCCCCAGCATTTT. Protein: CASSSEGVPLSGSNQPQHF.

DNA of the CDR3: TGTGCCAGCAGCGGGGGAGGAGCCGCGAACACCGGGGAGCTGTTTTTT. This encodes CASSGGGAANTGELFF. The chain is built from TRBV11-3 and TRBJ2-2, with a tentative D call TRBD2 (6 bases). Germline CDR1 is SGHNT and CDR2 is YENEEA. The CDR3 is made up of 16 amino acids. V lost 5 bases, J lost 0 bases, and 13 bases lay in between.

Only a few counts were recorded for this clone. The rearrangement joins TRBV2 to TRBJ1-1; unclear D gene. Trimming stripped 6 bases from V and 6 bases from J, with 17 bases between. The CDR3 totals 14 residues. Germline assignment: CDR1 SNHLY and CDR2 FYNNEI. DNA of the CDR3: TGTGCCAGCAGGAGGACTATGGAGACTCCTGAAGCTTTCTTT. It codes for CASRRTMETPEAFF.

The chain carries TRBV14 and TRBJ2-7, with a weak D call TRBD1 (6 bases). The germline CDR1 and CDR2 sequences are SGHDN and FVKESK. This CDR3 comprises 15 residues. V lost 0 bases to trimming and J lost 6 bases, with 15 bases between them. CDR3 DNA sequence: TGTGCCAGCAGCCAAGAAAGGGGCAGGGGCCTCGAGCAGTACTTC. The encoded protein is CASSQERGRGLEQYF.

The chain is built from TRBV6-1 and TRBJ1-4; D not resolved. Germline CDR1 and CDR2: MNHNS and SASEGT. This CDR3 contains 16 residues. The germline V and J ends were trimmed by 1 base and 8 bases, with 17 bases remaining between them. CDR3 sequence: CASSEGSASGHEKLFF. CDR3 nucleotide sequence: TGTGCCAGCAGTGAAGGTTCTGCGTCAGGTCACGAAAAACTGTTTTTT.

This sequence joins TRBV6-5 and TRBJ1-1; D is unclear. Trimming removed 8 bases at V and 4 bases at J, with 20 bases between. The CDR3 is 15 residues long. The V gene's germline CDR1 is MNHEY and CDR2 SVGAGI. The CDR3, as DNA: TGTGCCAGCTCGGTTGGCGGAGCTAGGTCCACTGAAGCTTTCTTT. It encodes CASSVGGARSTEAFF.

This chain joins TRBV25-1 and TRBJ2-7; unclear D gene. This CDR3 comprises 12 residues. Looked up from germline, CDR1 is MGHDK and CDR2 is SYGVNS. V shed 7 bases and J shed 1 base, with 8 bases lying between them. This chain's CDR3 is CASNYGSYEQYF. The CDR3 bases are TGTGCCAGCAACTACGGGTCCTACGAGCAGTACTTC.